This T cell receptor (beta chain) was sequenced during a study of neurological immune-mediated disorders. V was pared by 0 bases and J by 9 bases, with 9 bases of the junction left unmatched. The CDR3 extends over 16 amino acids. CDR1 and CDR2 from the germline V gene are SGHRS and YFSETQ. The cDNA was synthesized by 5'RACE incorporating 10-nucleotide random UMIs. TCRdb reprocessed the 5' RACE reads via MiXCR and lists one record per CDR3 protein. The profile shows about 59,000 distinct CDR3 sequences, roughly 13% of them singletons. This clonotype has at least ten counts. From 2 million PBMCs stored at -80 C, the unsorted libraries were generated.

The sample comprised PBMCs. The TCR sequence derives from an older woman with HTLV-1-associated myelopathy (HAM/TSP). The rearrangement links TRBV5-1 to TRBJ2-1, with 10 bases identical to TRBD2. CDR3 amino acids: CASSLEGGLAPGEQFF. DNA for the CDR3: TGCGCCAGCAGCTTGGAGGGGGGACTAGCGCCGGGTGAGCAGTTCTTC. The full variable domain, with the rest looked up from reference TRBV5-1 and TRBJ2-1, is KAGVTQTPRYLIKTRGQQVTLSCSPISGHRSVSWYQQTPGQGLQFLFEYFSETQRNKGNFPGRFSGRQFSNSRSEMNVSTLELGDSALYLCASSLEGGLAPGEQFFGPGTRLTVL.